Following are 16 T cell receptor beta chains from one sample sequenced in a study of blood T cells in healthy people across ages (dated by TCRdb to between 2015 and 2017). Library prep was done by 5' RACE. Reads for this sample came from an Illumina HiSeq 2500. A second about 7 to 11 cycle PCR used a sample-barcoded 5' primer and a J-beta primer mix. The public sequencing data were trimmed at Q25 with fastp and processed into clonotypes with MiXCR by TCRdb, which kept only in-frame beta chains. Rows with a matching CDR3 protein are joined into one entry that keeps the most common DNA and genes. This sample gives some 890,000 distinct CDR3 sequences in total; almost 30% of them show up just once. 10% to 13% of the sample is taken by the ten largest. Another study also made use of these data, one on T cells of mothers and their children.

Sequencing was done on a sample of blood. Receptor source: a middle-aged woman in good health.

This clonotype has a handful of counts. Relative to the germline gene, one junction end is altered; a read error may explain this. This chain links TRBV28 with TRBJ2-7, with D maybe TRBD2 (5 bases). Germline CDR1 is MDHEN and CDR2 is SYDVKM. The CDR3 has 16 amino acids. The CDR3 spells CTSSLWVPGLFYEQYF. The CDR3 DNA follows: TGTACCAGCAGTTTATGGGTCCCGGGGTTATTCTACGAGCAGTACTTC. Full variable domain (outside the CDR3, taken from reference TRBV28 and TRBJ2-7): DVKVTQSSRYLVKRTGEKVFLECVQDMDHENMFWYRQDPGLGLRLIYFSYDVKMKEKGDIPEGYSVSREKKERFSLILESASTNQTSMYLCTSSLWVPGLFYEQYFGPGTRLTVT.

The chain recombines TRBV6-2 or TRBV6-3 with TRBJ1-1, with D tentatively TRBD1 (5 bases). CDR1 and CDR2 (germline): MNHEY, SVGEGT. V lost 2 bases to trimming and J lost 1 base, with 11 bases between them. The CDR3 is made up of 15 amino acids. CDR3 nucleotide sequence: TGTGCCAGCAGTTACGAAGGGGCGACGAACACTGAAGCTTTCTTT. Its translation: CASSYEGATNTEAFF.

V usage is TRBV20-1 and J usage is TRBJ2-1; a weak D match, TRBD2 (6 bases). V was shortened by 0 bases and J by 5 bases, with 14 bases between the two germline ends. The CDR3 sequence is 15 residues long. Germline CDR1 and CDR2: DFQATT and SNEGSKA (reference sequence). CDR3 bases: TGCAGTGCTAGAGATGGGGGGACGGATAACAATGAGCAGTTCTTC. It is translated as CSARDGGTDNNEQFF.

The chain recombines TRBV15 with TRBJ2-7, with D possibly TRBD2 on 6 matching bases. Germline CDR1 reads LNHNV; CDR2 reads YYDKDF (reference sequence). This CDR3 region has 15 residues. Trimming took 1 base from V and 1 from J, leaving 11 bases between them. This CDR3 is CATSRGGVPSYEQYF. Written as DNA, the CDR3 is TGTGCCACCAGCAGAGGCGGGGTCCCGTCCTACGAGCAGTACTTC.

This clonotype was recorded many times. The chain links TRBV7-2 to TRBJ2-7; a weak D match, TRBD1 (5 bases). Germline CDR1 and CDR2: SGHTA and FQGNSA. This CDR3 contains 14 residues. Trimming removed 1 base at V and 3 bases at J, with 10 bases between. CDR3 in amino acids: CASSLGQGFYEQYF. As DNA, the CDR3 is TGTGCCAGCAGCTTAGGCCAGGGCTTCTACGAGCAGTACTTC.

This clonotype showed up just a few times. V and J are TRBV20-1 and TRBJ1-6; a weak D match, TRBD1 (6 bases). V was trimmed by 0 bases and J by 9 bases, leaving 12 bases between them. CDR1 is DFQATT and CDR2 is SNEGSKA in the germline V gene (reference sequence). There are 14 residues in the CDR3. The CDR3 bases are TGCAGTGCTAGAGAAGACAGGATAAGTTCACCCCTCCACTTT. Amino acids: CSAREDRISSPLHF.

This clonotype was seen a few times. The chain uses TRBV4-1 and TRBJ2-1, with 14 bases fitting TRBD2. The CDR3 has 18 residues. CDR1 is MGHRA and CDR2 is YSYEKL in the germline V gene. The ends lost 1 base at V and 6 bases at J; junction bases unmatched: 8. The CDR3 sequence: CASSQGLAGGPRANEQFF. CDR3 DNA: TGCGCCAGCAGCCAAGGACTAGCGGGGGGGCCAAGGGCCAATGAGCAGTTCTTC.

This clonotype was found a few times. J is TRBJ2-2 and V is TRBV4-3, with 14 bases lining up with TRBD2. The V gene's germline CDR1 is LGHNA and CDR2 YSLEER. This CDR3 region has 18 residues. V gave up 1 base and J gave up 4 bases; unmatched junction bases: 5. CDR3: CASSQGLAGGASTGELFF. CDR3 coding DNA: TGCGCCAGCAGCCAAGGACTAGCGGGGGGGGCGAGCACCGGGGAGCTGTTTTTT.

There are a few counts of this clonotype. The chain joins TRBV4-3 to TRBJ1-1, with 8 positions matching TRBD1. Germline CDR1 LGHNA, CDR2 YSLEER. The CDR3 has 14 residues. Germline trimming cut 7 bases from V and 0 bases from J; bases unmatched to any gene: 4. The CDR3 bases are TGCGCCAGCACCCGGGACAGGATGAACACTGAAGCTTTCTTT. This sequence encodes CASTRDRMNTEAFF.

V gene TRBV20-1 combines with J gene TRBJ1-1, with TRBD1 as a possible D gene (6 bases). The V end was cut by 4 bases, the J end by 1 base, with 13 bases between. CDR1 DFQATT and CDR2 SNEGSKA come from the germline V gene (reference sequence). The CDR3 spans 14 residues. In nucleotides, the CDR3 is TGCAGTGCTAAGGAGGGACACCAGAACACTGAAGCTTTCTTT. Encoded protein: CSAKEGHQNTEAFF.

This clonotype was recorded a few times. The J gene is TRBJ1-1, the V gene TRBV9; 7 bases map to TRBD1. V lost 1 base and J lost 0; bases outside the gene matches: 3. CDR3 length: 15 amino acids. CDR1 and CDR2 (germline): SGDLS, YYNGEE. The DNA for the CDR3 is TGTGCCAGCAGCGTACAGGGGGATTTGAACACTGAAGCTTTCTTT. This translates into CASSVQGDLNTEAFF.

The rearrangement joins TRBV10-3 to TRBJ1-1; D is perhaps TRBD1 (6 bases). The germline V gene has CDR1 ENHRY and CDR2 SYGVKD. V was cut by 6 bases and J by 2 bases, with 13 bases left in between. This CDR3 spans 14 amino acids. The CDR3 reads CAIRAGEENTEAFF. The CDR3 DNA sequence: TGTGCCATCAGGGCAGGGGAGGAAAACACTGAAGCTTTCTTT.

Of note for this clonotype: An end of the junction differs from the germline gene, which may be a read error. The chain recombines TRBV20-1 with TRBJ1-2, with D hard to call. This CDR3 region has 13 residues. Germline V gene lookup returns CDR1 DFQATT and CDR2 SNEGSKA (reference sequence). CDR3 DNA sequence: TGCTGTGCTAGAGATGAGAAGGACTATGGCTACACCTTC. It encodes CCARDEKDYGYTF.

A word on this clonotype: A much larger clone lies one base from this, so it may be a read error. The rearrangement links TRBV5-1 to TRBJ2-5; 8 bases match TRBD1. In germline, CDR1 is SGHRS, CDR2 YFSETQ. The CDR3 runs to 16 residues. The CDR3 is CASSPGTGITEEAQYF. DNA for the CDR3: TGCGCCAGCAGCCCGGGGACAGGTATAACCGAAGAGGCCCAGTACTTC.

This clonotype was detected only a few times. The chain carries TRBV9 and TRBJ1-4, with D unresolved. Per the germline V gene, CDR1 is SGDLS and CDR2 is YYNGEE. The CDR3 is 14 residues long. V shed 4 bases and J shed 4 bases, with 11 bases lying between them. The CDR3 sequence: CASSPRRDNEKLFF. The CDR3 DNA follows: TGTGCCAGCAGCCCTCGACGGGATAATGAAAAACTGTTTTTT.

The chain joins TRBV5-1 to TRBJ2-5, with 10 bases that match TRBD1. Germline V CDR1 and CDR2: SGHRS, YFSETQ. J gave up 5 bases and V 4 bases, and 8 bases lay outside the gene matches. This CDR3 region has 15 residues. CDR3 bases: TGCGCCAGCAGCCCCCAGGACAGGGGGAAGGAGACCCAGTACTTC. Translated, it gives CASSPQDRGKETQYF.